The text below deals with one T cell receptor beta chain. V lost 3 bases, J lost 6 bases, and 14 bases lay in between. Germline CDR1 and CDR2: LNHDA and SQIVND (reference sequence). CDR3 size: 15 residues. The data were obtained in a study of siplizumab effects on memory and regulatory T cells. Libraries were prepared by immunoSEQ multiplex PCR; TCRdb keeps only in-frame clonotypes and omits some of them. The table lists 80,000 to 130,000 clones, about 91% of them singletons. The sequence was obtained from a human donor in good health. Some clones in this sample may be carry-over from other donors' samples. The specimen sequenced was CD4+ T cells sorted from blood. The genes are TRBV19 and TRBJ1-4, with a weak D call TRBD1 (5 bases). CDR3 sequence: CASSIVGAADEKLFF. The CDR3 nucleotides are TGTGCCAGTAGTATTGTCGGGGCCGCTGATGAAAAACTGTTTTTT.